The 6 T cell receptor beta chains below were found in one sample sequenced in a study of CD4 T cells in relation to SARS-CoV-2 and coronaviruses. Method: immunoSEQ multiplex PCR; TCRdb's copy keeps in-frame clones and lacks some. The profile shows approximately 70,000 clones, 85% to 95% of them singletons. The unexposed donors gave CD4+ T cells in about 2011-2019, prior to COVID-19. The sample consisted of naive CD4+ T cells from PBMCs. Sample subset: naive CD4+ T cells isolated by negative enrichment. The origin of the receptors is a human donor in good health.

The gene calls are TRBV7-2 and TRBJ1-6; no clear D. V gave up 0 bases and J gave up 5 bases, with 2 bases separating them. This CDR3 region has 13 residues. The V gene's germline CDR1 is SGHTA and CDR2 FQGNSA. CDR3 nucleotides: TGTGCCAGCAGCTTAGCCAATAATTCACCCCTCCACTTT. Protein: CASSLANNSPLHF.

With regard to this clone: The junction does not match germline at one end; this may be a read error. DNA for the CDR3: TGTGCTAGCAGCCCAGCGGGAGTCCTGGTAGATACGCAGTATTTT. This codes for CASSPAGVLVDTQYF. V and J are TRBV7-7 and TRBJ2-3; TRBD2 matches 8 bases. Per germline, CDR1 SSHAT and CDR2 FNYEAQ (reference sequence). This CDR3 is 15 amino acids long. Filled out from reference TRBV7-7 and TRBJ2-3, the complete variable domain reads GAGVSQSPRYKVTKRGQDVTLRCDPISSHATLYWYQQALGQGPEFLTYFNYEAQPDKSGLPSDRFSAERPEGSISTLTIQRTEQRDSAMYRCASSPAGVLVDTQYFGPGTRLTVL.

The gene calls are TRBV7-9 and TRBJ2-3; D not resolved. The CDR3 consists of 15 residues. Germline-derived CDR1 and CDR2 are SEHNR and FQNEAQ (reference sequence). Trimming took off 1 base at V and 1 base at J, with 9 bases between the two ends. The CDR3 region is CASSLGMPGTDTQYF. DNA of the CDR3: TGTGCCAGCAGCTTAGGAATGCCGGGCACAGATACGCAGTATTTT.

This rearrangement joins TRBV7-2 to TRBJ2-3, with 7 bases matching TRBD2. CDR1 is SGHTA and CDR2 is FQGNSA in the germline V gene. The V gene end was trimmed by 6 bases and the J gene end by 3 bases; junction bases not matched to a gene: 3. CDR3 length: 13 residues. The CDR3 protein is CASRLAITDTQYF. In DNA form, the CDR3 reads TGTGCCAGCAGACTAGCGATTACAGATACGCAGTATTTT.

This chain joins TRBV18 and TRBJ2-1; 7 bases match TRBD1. V shed 6 bases, J shed 8 bases, and the junction held 10 bases outside the gene matches. Germline V lookup: CDR1 KGHSH, CDR2 LQKENI. The CDR3 is made up of 14 amino acids. CDR3 bases: TGTGCCAGCTCCCAACAGGGGCTTCTGGATGAGCAGTTCTTC. Amino acid sequence: CASSQQGLLDEQFF. The variable domain in full, with the rest retrieved from reference TRBV18 and TRBJ2-1, is NAGVMQNPRHLVRRRGQEARLRCSPMKGHSHVYWYRQLPEEGLKFMVYLQKENIIDESGMPKERFSAEFPKEGPSILRIQQVVRGDSAAYFCASSQQGLLDEQFFGPGTRLTVL.

The chain couples TRBV11-2 to TRBJ1-2; 11 bases line up with TRBD1. CDR3 length: 16 amino acids. V lost 1 base to trimming and J lost 2 bases; unmatched junction nucleotides: 3. Germline-derived CDR1 and CDR2 are SGHAT and FQNNGV. The CDR3 coding sequence is TGTGCCAGCAGCTTAGGGGGGACAGGGGGAAACTATGGCTACACCTTC. The encoded protein is CASSLGGTGGNYGYTF.